This passage covers 21 T cell receptor beta chains from one sample sequenced in a study of T cells after posttransplantation cyclophosphamide. Produced via immunoSEQ multiplex PCR; TCRdb's table is partial and in-frame only. The sample carries about 52,000 clones, 94% recorded once. Sequenced sample: PBMCs. The source is a woman in her thirties in good health and a related stem cell transplant donor.

The V gene is TRBV5-8, the J gene TRBJ2-1; maybe TRBD2 (6 bases). There are 14 residues in the CDR3. Trimming took 7 bases from V and 0 from J, leaving 11 bases between them. CDR1 and CDR2 (germline): SGHTS, YDEGEE. Here the CDR3 reads CASPSGGSYNEQFF. The CDR3 nucleotides read TGTGCCAGCCCCTCCGGGGGCTCCTACAATGAGCAGTTCTTC.

The chain joins TRBV6-5 to TRBJ2-2; TRBD1 might be the D (5 bases). Trimming pared 2 bases from V and 0 bases from J, leaving 7 bases between. CDR3 length: 15 amino acids. Germline V gene sequence: CDR1 MNHEY, CDR2 SVGAGI. Here the CDR3 DNA reads TGTGCCAGCAGTTACGACAGAGCGAACACCGGGGAGCTGTTTTTT. Its protein product is CASSYDRANTGELFF.

The chain has TRBV18 and TRBJ1-1; perhaps TRBD1 as D (6 bases). V was shortened by 3 bases and J by 5 bases, with 13 bases between the two germline ends. The germline V gene encodes CDR1 KGHSH and CDR2 LQKENI. The CDR3 sequence is 14 residues long. Here the CDR3 reads CASSPREGGTEAFF. CDR3 in DNA: TGTGCCAGCTCACCCCGGGAGGGGGGGACTGAAGCTTTCTTT.

The chain's CDR3 is CASSRVKDSSYNSPLHF. In nucleotides, the CDR3 is TGCGCCAGCAGCCGAGTTAAAGATAGCTCCTATAATTCACCCCTCCACTTT. This rearrangement joins TRBV4-3 to TRBJ1-6; D not certain. The CDR3 is 17 amino acids. CDR1 is LGHNA, CDR2 YSLEER, per germline. V lost 4 bases and J 0 bases, leaving 13 bases between the germline ends.

This clone has just one count. The chain uses TRBV9 and TRBJ1-6; D is perhaps TRBD1 (5 bases). Germline CDR1 is SGDLS and CDR2 is YYNGEE. This CDR3 has 13 residues. Trimming left V 4 bases short and J 6 bases short, with 8 bases between. CDR3 sequence (DNA): TGTGCCAGCAGCTTTGACAGTAATTCACCCCTCCACTTT. Translating gives CASSFDSNSPLHF.

This clone was picked up one time. The rearrangement joins TRBV7-9 to TRBJ2-1; the D gene is possibly TRBD2 (5 bases). Per the germline V gene, CDR1 is SEHNR and CDR2 is FQNEAQ (reference sequence). The germline V and J ends were trimmed by 0 bases and 2 bases, with 5 bases remaining between them. The CDR3 is made up of 14 amino acids. The CDR3 DNA is TGTGCCAGCAGCTTAGCCGGGGCCTACAATGAGCAGTTCTTC. Amino acids: CASSLAGAYNEQFF. The variable domain in full, with the rest retrieved from reference TRBV7-9 and TRBJ2-1, is DTGVSQNPRHKITKRGQNVTFRCDPISEHNRLYWYRQTLGQGPEFLTYFQNEAQLEKSRLLSDRFSAERPKGSFSTLEIQRTEQGDSAMYLCASSLAGAYNEQFFGPGTRLTVL.

V usage is TRBV4-2 and J usage is TRBJ1-2, with TRBD1 matching over 8 bases. V shed 4 bases, J shed 6 bases, and the junction held 10 bases outside the gene matches. The CDR3 length is 15 residues. Germline V gene lookup returns CDR1 LGHNA and CDR2 YNFKEQ. DNA of the CDR3: TGTGCCAGCAGCCCTCACGTCCAGGGGGCCGATGGCTACACCTTC. Protein product: CASSPHVQGADGYTF.

The chain uses TRBV29-1 and TRBJ1-1; D is possibly TRBD1 (5 bases). Germline V gene lookup returns CDR1 SQVTM and CDR2 ANQGSEA. V lost 4 bases to trimming and J lost 3 bases, with 9 bases between them. CDR3 length equals 12 residues. The CDR3 region is CSVGWGDTEAFF. CDR3 bases: TGCAGCGTTGGATGGGGGGACACTGAAGCTTTCTTT.

In nucleotides, the CDR3 is TGCAGCGTTACCCGGGACAGCGGCGGCTACACCTTC. Protein product: CSVTRDSGGYTF. J is TRBJ1-2 and V is TRBV29-1, with 7 bases lining up with TRBD1. Unmatched junction bases numbered 8, after V lost 5 bases and J lost 8 bases. This CDR3 is 12 amino acids long. Germline V gives CDR1 SQVTM, CDR2 ANQGSEA.

The V call is TRBV7-7, the J call TRBJ2-5; D perhaps matches TRBD2 (6 bases). The CDR3 length is 15 residues. Trimming pared 4 bases from V and 4 bases from J, leaving 16 bases between. Per germline, CDR1 SSHAT and CDR2 FNYEAQ (reference sequence). The CDR3 nucleotides read TGTGCCAGCAGCTCCTCTCTTGGGCGGGGAGAGACCCAGTACTTC. The encoded protein is CASSSSLGRGETQYF.

The J gene is TRBJ1-1, the V gene TRBV10-2, with D uncertain. CDR3 length equals 13 residues. V was trimmed by 8 bases and J by 0 bases, leaving 10 bases between them. Germline CDR1 and CDR2: WSHSY and SAAADI. CDR3 nucleotide sequence: TGCGCCAGCGTGAGGGAAGTGAACACTGAAGCTTTCTTT. As protein: CASVREVNTEAFF.

The V call is TRBV6-5, the J call TRBJ2-1, with D hard to call. The V end was cut by 7 bases, the J end by 5 bases, with 6 bases between. The CDR3 spans 11 residues. Germline loops: CDR1 MNHEY, CDR2 SVGAGI. The CDR3 nucleotides are TGTGCCAGCAACTCGAACAATGAGCAGTTCTTC. This gives the protein CASNSNNEQFF.

This chain connects TRBV27 to TRBJ2-7, with TRBD2 identical over 10 bases. J lost 4 bases, V lost 4 bases, and 7 bases had no gene match. Germline values: CDR1 MNHEY, CDR2 SMNVEV (reference sequence). This CDR3 contains 15 residues. CDR3 sequence: CASSSPSGGRYEQYF. CDR3 sequence (DNA): TGTGCCAGCAGTTCCCCTAGCGGGGGTAGATACGAGCAGTACTTC.

J is TRBJ1-1 and V is TRBV30; possible D gene TRBD1, 6 bases. Germline CDR1 GTSNPN, CDR2 SVGIG (reference sequence). Trimming took off 3 bases at V and 11 bases at J, with 28 bases between the two ends. The CDR3 is 16 residues long. The CDR3 coding sequence is TGTGCCTGGAGGGGGTTTCCGGGACATTCTCCCTCTACCGCTTTCTTT. It specifies CAWRGFPGHSPSTAFF.

V and J are TRBV2 and TRBJ1-4, with TRBD1 matching over 7 bases. Germline loops: CDR1 SNHLY, CDR2 FYNNEI. J was trimmed by 2 bases and V by 5 bases; bases with no gene match: 2. The CDR3 loop spans 14 amino acids. CDR3 DNA: TGTGCCAGCAGTTTACAGGGGACTAATGAAAAACTGTTTTTT. Its translation: CASSLQGTNEKLFF.

The CDR3 coding sequence is TGTGCCAGCAGCTCGCCGGGACAGTCTAACTATGGCTACACCTTC. Its protein is CASSSPGQSNYGYTF. This sequence joins TRBV5-4 and TRBJ1-2, with 7 bases matching TRBD1. CDR1 is SGHNT, CDR2 YYREEE, per germline (reference sequence). CDR3 length: 15 amino acids. The J segment lost 0 bases and the V segment lost 3 bases, leaving 5 bases of the junction unmatched.

The gene calls are TRBV5-1 and TRBJ1-4; D is ambiguous. Germline V lookup: CDR1 SGHRS, CDR2 YFSETQ. CDR3 length: 15 amino acids. The V end lost 1 base, the J end lost 4 bases, and 11 bases lay between the germline ends. The CDR3 sequence is CASSLLFVNNEKLFF. CDR3 sequence (DNA): TGCGCCAGCAGCTTGTTGTTTGTAAATAATGAAAAACTGTTTTTT. Using reference TRBV5-1 and TRBJ1-4 for the parts outside the CDR3, the full variable domain is KAGVTQTPRYLIKTRGQQVTLSCSPISGHRSVSWYQQTPGQGLQFLFEYFSETQRNKGNFPGRFSGRQFSNSRSEMNVSTLELGDSALYLCASSLLFVNNEKLFFGSGTQLSVL.

The chain recombines TRBV27 with TRBJ1-5; 7 nucleotides match TRBD1. The CDR3 has 16 amino acids. The V gene's germline CDR1 is MNHEY and CDR2 SMNVEV (reference sequence). Trimming cost V 4 bases and J 0 bases; bases outside gene matches: 6. The CDR3 spells CASSYQDRASNQPQHF. For the CDR3, the DNA is TGTGCCAGCAGTTACCAAGACAGGGCTAGCAATCAGCCCCAGCATTTT.

The chain recombines TRBV5-1 with TRBJ1-4, with 7 nucleotides matching TRBD1. Losses at the gene ends were 1 base for V and 7 bases for J; bases not matched to a gene: 7. Germline V gene lookup returns CDR1 SGHRS and CDR2 YFSETQ. This CDR3 spans 15 amino acids. The CDR3 sequence is CASSLLGQPIEKLFF. The CDR3, as DNA: TGCGCCAGCAGCTTGTTGGGACAGCCTATTGAAAAACTGTTTTTT.

The chain carries TRBV10-1 and TRBJ2-2, with D maybe TRBD2 (6 bases). The length of the CDR3 is 12 residues. Germline CDR1 reads WNHNN; CDR2 reads SYGVQD (reference sequence). V lost 5 bases and J lost 7, with 8 bases in between. The CDR3 is CASSREVGELFF. CDR3 sequence (DNA): TGCGCCAGCAGTAGGGAGGTCGGGGAGCTGTTTTTT.

This chain uses TRBV6-5 with TRBJ1-5, with a tentative D call TRBD1 (5 bases). Germline lookup yields CDR1 MNHEY and CDR2 SVGAGI. V was pared by 5 bases and J by 4 bases, with 9 bases between. The CDR3 runs to 13 residues. CDR3 bases: TGTGCCAGCAGTCCAGGGCGGAATCAGCCCCAGCATTTT. Its protein product is CASSPGRNQPQHF.